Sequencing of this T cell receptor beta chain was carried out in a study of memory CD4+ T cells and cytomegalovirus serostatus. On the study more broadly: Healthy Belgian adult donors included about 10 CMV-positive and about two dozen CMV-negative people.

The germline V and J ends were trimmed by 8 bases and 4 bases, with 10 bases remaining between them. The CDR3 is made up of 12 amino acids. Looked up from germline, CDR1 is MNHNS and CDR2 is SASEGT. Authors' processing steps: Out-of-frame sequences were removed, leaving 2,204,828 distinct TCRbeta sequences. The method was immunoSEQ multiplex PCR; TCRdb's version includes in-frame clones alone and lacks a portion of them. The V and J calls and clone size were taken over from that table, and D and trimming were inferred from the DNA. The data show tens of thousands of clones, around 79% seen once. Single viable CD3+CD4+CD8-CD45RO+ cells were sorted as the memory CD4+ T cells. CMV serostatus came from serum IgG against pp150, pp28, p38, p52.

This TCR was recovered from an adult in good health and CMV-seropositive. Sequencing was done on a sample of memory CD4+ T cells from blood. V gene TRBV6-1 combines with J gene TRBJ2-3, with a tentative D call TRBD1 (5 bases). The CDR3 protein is CASLGAPDTQYF. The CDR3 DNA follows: TGTGCCAGCTTAGGGGCCCCAGATACGCAGTATTTT.